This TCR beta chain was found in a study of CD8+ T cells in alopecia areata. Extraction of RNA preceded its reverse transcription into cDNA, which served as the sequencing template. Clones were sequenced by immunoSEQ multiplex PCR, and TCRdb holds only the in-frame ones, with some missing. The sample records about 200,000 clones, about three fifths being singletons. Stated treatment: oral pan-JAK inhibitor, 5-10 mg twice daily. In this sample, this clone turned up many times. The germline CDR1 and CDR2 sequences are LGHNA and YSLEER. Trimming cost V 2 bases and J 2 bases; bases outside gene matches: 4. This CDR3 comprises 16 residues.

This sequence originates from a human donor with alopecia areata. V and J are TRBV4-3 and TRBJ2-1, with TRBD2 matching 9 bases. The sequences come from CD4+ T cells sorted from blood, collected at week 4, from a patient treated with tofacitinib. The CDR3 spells CASSQTAGGTYNEQFF. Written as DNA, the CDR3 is TGCGCCAGCAGCCAAACGGCGGGGGGGACCTACAATGAGCAGTTCTTC.